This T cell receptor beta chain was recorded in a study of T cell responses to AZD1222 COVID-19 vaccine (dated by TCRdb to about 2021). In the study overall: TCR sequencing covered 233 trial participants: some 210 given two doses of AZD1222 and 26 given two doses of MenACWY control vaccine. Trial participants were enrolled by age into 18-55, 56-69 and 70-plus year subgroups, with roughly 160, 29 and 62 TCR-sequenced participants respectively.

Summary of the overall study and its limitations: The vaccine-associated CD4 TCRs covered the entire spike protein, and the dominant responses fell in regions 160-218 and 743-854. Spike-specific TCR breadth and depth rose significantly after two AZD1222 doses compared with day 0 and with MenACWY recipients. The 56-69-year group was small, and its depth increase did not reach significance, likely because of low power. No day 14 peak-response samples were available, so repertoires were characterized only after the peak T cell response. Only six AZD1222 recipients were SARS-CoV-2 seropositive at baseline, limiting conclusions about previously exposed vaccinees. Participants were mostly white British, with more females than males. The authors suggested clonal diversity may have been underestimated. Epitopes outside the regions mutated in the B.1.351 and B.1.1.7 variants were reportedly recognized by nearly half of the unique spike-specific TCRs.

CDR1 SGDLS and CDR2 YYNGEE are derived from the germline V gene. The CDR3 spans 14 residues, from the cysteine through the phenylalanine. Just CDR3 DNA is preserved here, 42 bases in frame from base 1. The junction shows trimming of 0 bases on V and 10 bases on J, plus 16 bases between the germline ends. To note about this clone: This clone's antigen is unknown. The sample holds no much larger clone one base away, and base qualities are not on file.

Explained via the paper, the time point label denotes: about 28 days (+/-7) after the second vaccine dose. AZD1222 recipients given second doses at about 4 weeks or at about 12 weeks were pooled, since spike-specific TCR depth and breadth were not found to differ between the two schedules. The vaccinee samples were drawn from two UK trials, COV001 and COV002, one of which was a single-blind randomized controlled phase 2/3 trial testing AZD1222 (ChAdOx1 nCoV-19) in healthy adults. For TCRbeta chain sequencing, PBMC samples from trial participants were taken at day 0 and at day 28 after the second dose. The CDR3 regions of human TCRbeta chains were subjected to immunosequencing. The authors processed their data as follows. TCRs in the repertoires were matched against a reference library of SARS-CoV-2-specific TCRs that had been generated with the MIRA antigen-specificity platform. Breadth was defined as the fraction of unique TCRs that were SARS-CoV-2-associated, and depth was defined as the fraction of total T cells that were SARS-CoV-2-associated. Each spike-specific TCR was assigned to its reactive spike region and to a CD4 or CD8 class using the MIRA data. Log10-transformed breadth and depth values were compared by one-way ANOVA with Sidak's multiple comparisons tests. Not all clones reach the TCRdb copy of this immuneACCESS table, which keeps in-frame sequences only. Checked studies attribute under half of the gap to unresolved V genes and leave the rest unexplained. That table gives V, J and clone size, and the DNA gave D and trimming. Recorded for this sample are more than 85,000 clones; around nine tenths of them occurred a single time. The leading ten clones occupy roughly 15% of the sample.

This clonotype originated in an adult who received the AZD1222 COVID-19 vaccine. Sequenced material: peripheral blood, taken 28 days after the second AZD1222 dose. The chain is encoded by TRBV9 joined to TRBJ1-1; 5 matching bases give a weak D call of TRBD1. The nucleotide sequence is TGTGCCAGCAGCGTAGGGGTCGGGGACCAATTAGCTTTCTTT. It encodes CASSVGVGDQLAFF.